This T cell receptor (beta chain) was captured by sequencing in a study of cytomegalovirus exposure and HLA in healthy donors. Overall study: Earlier, some 180 million T cells were analyzed, and some 120 million unique TCR beta sequences were found among them.

Findings and caveats of the study: TCR sequences were mostly rare, though some public TCRs occurred in many donors. Analyzed later, association rates of TCRs varied across HLA loci, with DRB1 most and HLA-C fewest.

The CDR3 is 13 residues long. V lost 5 bases and J 2 bases, leaving 9 bases between the germline ends. Germline CDR1 MGHRA, CDR2 YSYEKL. PCR involved 60 Vbeta and 13 Jbeta primers. The method was immunoSEQ multiplex PCR; TCRdb's version includes in-frame clones alone and lacks a portion of them. Found here are 90,000 to 110,000 clones, approximately 11% of them singletons; the top ten hold about 16%. Only a few counts were recorded for this clone. The antigen remains unidentified. The rearrangement uses TRBV4-1 and TRBJ1-2; no definite D call. The sample consisted of PBMCs. The TCR comes from a man aged 35 to 55 in good health and CMV-seropositive. CDR3 in amino acids: CASSSSTNYGYTF. The CDR3 DNA reads as TGCGCCAGCAGCAGTAGTACGAACTATGGCTACACCTTC.